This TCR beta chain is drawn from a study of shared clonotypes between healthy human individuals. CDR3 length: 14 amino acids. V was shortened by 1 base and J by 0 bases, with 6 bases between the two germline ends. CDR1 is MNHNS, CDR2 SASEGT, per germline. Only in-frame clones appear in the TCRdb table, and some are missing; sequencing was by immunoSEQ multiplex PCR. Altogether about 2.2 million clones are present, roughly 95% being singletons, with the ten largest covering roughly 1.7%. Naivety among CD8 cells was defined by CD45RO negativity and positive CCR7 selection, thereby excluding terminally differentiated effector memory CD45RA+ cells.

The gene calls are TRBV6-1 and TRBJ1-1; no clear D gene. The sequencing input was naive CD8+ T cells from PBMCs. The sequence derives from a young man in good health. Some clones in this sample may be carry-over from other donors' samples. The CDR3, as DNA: TGTGCCAGCAGTGAAGAGAGGGTGAACACTGAAGCTTTCTTT. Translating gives CASSEERVNTEAFF.